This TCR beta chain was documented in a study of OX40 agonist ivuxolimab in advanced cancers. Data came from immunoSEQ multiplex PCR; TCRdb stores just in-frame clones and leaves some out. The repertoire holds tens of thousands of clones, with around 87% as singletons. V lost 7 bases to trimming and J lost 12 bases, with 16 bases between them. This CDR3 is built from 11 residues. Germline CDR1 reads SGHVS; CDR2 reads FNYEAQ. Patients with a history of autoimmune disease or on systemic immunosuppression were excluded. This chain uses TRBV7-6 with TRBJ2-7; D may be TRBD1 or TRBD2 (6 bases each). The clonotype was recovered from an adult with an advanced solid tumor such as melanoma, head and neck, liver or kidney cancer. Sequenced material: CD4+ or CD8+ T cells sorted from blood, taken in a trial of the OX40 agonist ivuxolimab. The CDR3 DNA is TGTGCCAGCATGGGGGGCGGTTTGTCGTACTTC. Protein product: CASMGGGLSYF.